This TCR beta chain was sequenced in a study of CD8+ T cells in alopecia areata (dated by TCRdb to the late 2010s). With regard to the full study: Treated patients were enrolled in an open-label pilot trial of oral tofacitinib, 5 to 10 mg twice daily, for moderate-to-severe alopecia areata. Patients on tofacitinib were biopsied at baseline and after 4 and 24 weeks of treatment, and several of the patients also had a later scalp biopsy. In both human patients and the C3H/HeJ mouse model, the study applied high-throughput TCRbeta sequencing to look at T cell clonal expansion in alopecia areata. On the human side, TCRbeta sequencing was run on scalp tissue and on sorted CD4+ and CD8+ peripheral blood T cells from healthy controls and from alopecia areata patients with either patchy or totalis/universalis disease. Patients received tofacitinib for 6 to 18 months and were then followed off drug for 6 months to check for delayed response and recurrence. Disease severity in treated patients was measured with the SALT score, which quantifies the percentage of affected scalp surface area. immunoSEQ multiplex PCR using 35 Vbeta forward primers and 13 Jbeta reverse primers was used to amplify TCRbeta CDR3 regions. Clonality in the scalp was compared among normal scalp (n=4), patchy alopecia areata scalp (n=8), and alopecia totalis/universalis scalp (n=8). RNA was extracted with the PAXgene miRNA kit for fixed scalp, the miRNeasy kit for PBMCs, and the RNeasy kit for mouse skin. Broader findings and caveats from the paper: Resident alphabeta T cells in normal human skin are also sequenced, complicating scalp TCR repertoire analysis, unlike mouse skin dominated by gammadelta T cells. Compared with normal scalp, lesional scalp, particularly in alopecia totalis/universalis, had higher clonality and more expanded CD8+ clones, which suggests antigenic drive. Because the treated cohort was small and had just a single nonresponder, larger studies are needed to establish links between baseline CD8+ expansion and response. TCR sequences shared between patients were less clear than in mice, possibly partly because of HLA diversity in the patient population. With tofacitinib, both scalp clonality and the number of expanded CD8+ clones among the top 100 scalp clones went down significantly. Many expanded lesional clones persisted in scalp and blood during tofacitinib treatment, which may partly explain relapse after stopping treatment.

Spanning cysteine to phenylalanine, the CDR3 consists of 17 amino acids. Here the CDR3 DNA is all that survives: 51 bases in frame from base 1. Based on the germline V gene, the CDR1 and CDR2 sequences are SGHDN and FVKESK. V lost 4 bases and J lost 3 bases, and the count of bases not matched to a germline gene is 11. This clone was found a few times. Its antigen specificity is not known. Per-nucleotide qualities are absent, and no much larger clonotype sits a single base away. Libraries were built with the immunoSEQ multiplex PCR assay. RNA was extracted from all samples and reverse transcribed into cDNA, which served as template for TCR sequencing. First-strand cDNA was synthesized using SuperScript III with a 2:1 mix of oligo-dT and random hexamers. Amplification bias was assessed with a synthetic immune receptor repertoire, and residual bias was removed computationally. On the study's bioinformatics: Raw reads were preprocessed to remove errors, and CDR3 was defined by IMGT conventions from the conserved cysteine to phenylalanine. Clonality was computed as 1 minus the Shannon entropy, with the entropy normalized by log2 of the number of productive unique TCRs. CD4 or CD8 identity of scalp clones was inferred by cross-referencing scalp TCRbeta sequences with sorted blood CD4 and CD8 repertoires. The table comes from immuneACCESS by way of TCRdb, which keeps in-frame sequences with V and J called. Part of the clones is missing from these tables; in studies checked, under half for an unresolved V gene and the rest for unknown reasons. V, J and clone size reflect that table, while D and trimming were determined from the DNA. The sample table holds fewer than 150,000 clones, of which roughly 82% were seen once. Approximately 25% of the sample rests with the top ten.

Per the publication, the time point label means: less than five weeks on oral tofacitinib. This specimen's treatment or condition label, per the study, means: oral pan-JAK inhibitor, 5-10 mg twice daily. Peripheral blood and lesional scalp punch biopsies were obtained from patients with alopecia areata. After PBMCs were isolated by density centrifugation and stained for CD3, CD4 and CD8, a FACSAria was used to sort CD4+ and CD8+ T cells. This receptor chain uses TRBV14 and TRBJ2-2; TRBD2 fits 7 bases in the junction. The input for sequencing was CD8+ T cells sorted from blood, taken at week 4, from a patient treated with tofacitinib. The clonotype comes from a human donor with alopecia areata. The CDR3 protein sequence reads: CASSPGAGTKDTGELFF. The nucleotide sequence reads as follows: TGTGCCAGCAGCCCCGGCGCCGGGACTAAGGACACCGGGGAGCTGTTTTTT.